This paragraph reports one T cell receptor beta chain. The antigen this receptor binds is unknown. The sample holds no much larger clone one base away, and base qualities are not on file. The CDR3 regions of human TCRbeta chains were subjected to immunosequencing. Per the original workflow: TCRs in the repertoires were compared against a reference library of SARS-CoV-2-specific TCRs that had been generated with the MIRA antigen-specificity platform. Breadth meant the fraction of unique TCRs that were SARS-CoV-2-associated, whereas depth meant the fraction of total T cells that were SARS-CoV-2-associated. Using the MIRA data, every spike-specific TCR was mapped to the spike region that the TCR reacted to and assigned to either a CD4 or a CD8 class. Log10-transformed breadth and depth values were compared by one-way ANOVA with Sidak's multiple comparisons tests. Imported from immuneACCESS, the table was reduced by TCRdb to in-frame sequences with V and J called. These copies leave out some clones; in studies compared against another copy, an unresolved V gene accounts for under half, and the cause of the remainder is not known. The DNA gave D and trimming, while V, J and clone size come from that table. Within this sample are 120,000 to 150,000 clones, with 92% of them counted one time only. The biggest ten clones account for roughly 4% of the sample.

Per the germline V gene, SNHLY is the CDR1 and FYNNEI is the CDR2. Relative to germline, V is 3 bases shorter and J is 16 bases shorter, with 19 bases between their ends. From the cysteine up to the phenylalanine, the CDR3 has a length of 14 residues. Kept here is only the CDR3 DNA, which spans 42 bases and is read in frame from base 1. In the paper's terms, the time point label means: about 28 days (+/-7) after the second vaccine dose. AZD1222 recipients given second doses at about 4 weeks or at about 12 weeks were pooled, since spike-specific TCR depth and breadth were not found to differ between the two schedules. The vaccinee samples were drawn from two UK trials, COV001 and COV002, one of which was a single-blind randomized controlled phase 2/3 trial testing AZD1222 (ChAdOx1 nCoV-19) in healthy adults. For TCRbeta chain sequencing, PBMC samples were collected from trial participants at day 0 and at day 28 after the second dose.

The data belong to a study of T cell responses to AZD1222 COVID-19 vaccine (TCRdb year 2021). At the level of the whole study: TCR sequencing covered 230 to 250 trial participants: roughly 200 given two doses of AZD1222 and around 25 given two doses of MenACWY control vaccine. Trial participants were enrolled into age subgroups of 18-55, 56-69 and 70-plus years, which contained about 150, 27 and 61 TCR-sequenced participants, respectively. General study outcomes and caveats: After two AZD1222 doses, spike-specific TCR breadth and depth were significantly higher than at day 0 and than in MenACWY recipients. Because no day 14 peak-response samples were available, the repertoires could be characterized only after the peak T cell response. Only five or six AZD1222 recipients were SARS-CoV-2 seropositive at baseline, limiting conclusions about previously exposed vaccinees. The whole spike protein was spanned by vaccine-associated CD4 TCRs, and dominant responses were seen in regions 160-218 and 743-854. In the small 56-69-year group, the increase in depth fell short of significance, most likely because of low power. Most participants were white British and females outnumbered males, and the authors suggested that clonal diversity may have been underestimated. Reportedly, almost half of the unique spike-specific TCRs recognized epitopes lying outside the regions that are mutated in the B.1.351 and B.1.1.7 variants.

The specimen was peripheral blood, collected 28 days after the second AZD1222 dose. The chain links TRBV2 with TRBJ1-6; the D gene assignment is ambiguous. The clonotype was recovered from an adult who received the AZD1222 COVID-19 vaccine. The DNA is as follows: TGTGCCAGCAGTGAGTTGGCTGATGCAACCAAGCTCCACTTT. Translated, it gives CASSELADATKLHF.